A selection of T cell receptor beta chains follows, all from one sample in a study of identical twins. TCRdb redid the calling of the 5' RACE reads with MiXCR, one entry per CDR3 protein. The table includes about 470,000 distinct CDR3 sequences, about 24% detected once. These sequences were also reported in another study, on T cells expressing NK-cell markers.

The sequencing input was CD4+ T cells sorted from blood. The receptors shown here come from a woman aged 18-29 years in good health. CDR3s include the opening cysteine and the closing phenylalanine or tryptophan. Fields, in order: D gene, clone size, V gene, J gene, CDR3 protein, CDR3 DNA. A D gene is named only where the DNA matches it firmly. Only some rows state a clone size, as once, few, many or a class for expanded clones.

.	.	TRBV2	TRBJ2-3	CASSGPRDFSSSTDTQYF	TGTGCCAGCAGTGGGCCGAGGGACTTTTCATCTAGCACAGATACGCAGTATTTT
.	few	TRBV6-2/TRBV6-3	TRBJ1-1	CASKNRATNTEAFF	TGTGCCAGCAAGAACAGGGCGACGAACACTGAAGCTTTCTTT
TRBD2	few	TRBV3-1	TRBJ2-3	CASSQSGRLRTDTQYF	TGTGCCAGCAGCCAAAGCGGGAGGTTGCGCACAGATACGCAGTATTTT
TRBD1	.	TRBV10-3	TRBJ2-7	CAMRDRGDEQYF	TGTGCCATGAGGGACAGGGGAGACGAGCAGTACTTC
TRBD1	few	TRBV7-9	TRBJ2-1	CASSETGDEQFF	TGTGCCAGCAGCGAAACAGGGGATGAGCAGTTCTTC
.	few	TRBV5-1	TRBJ2-1	CASSLGALNEQFF	TGCGCCAGCAGCTTGGGGGCACTCAATGAGCAGTTCTTC
.	.	TRBV20-1	TRBJ2-2	CSARARQATPFNTGELFF	TGCAGTGCTAGAGCGCGACAGGCGACACCTTTCAACACCGGGGAGCTGTTTTTT
TRBD2	few	TRBV29-1	TRBJ2-5	CSVVAGVETQYF	TGCAGCGTTGTGGCGGGAGTGGAGACCCAGTACTTC
.	.	TRBV4-2	TRBJ2-1	CASSQVKSGGSEQFF	TGTGCCAGCAGCCAAGTGAAGTCAGGAGGAAGTGAGCAGTTCTTC
TRBD1	.	TRBV6-1	TRBJ2-1	CASSGTGGNEQFF	TGTGCCAGCAGTGGGACAGGGGGTAATGAGCAGTTCTTC
TRBD1	.	TRBV5-5	TRBJ2-7	CASSLGQGSDYEQYF	TGTGCCAGCAGCTTGGGACAGGGAAGCGACTACGAGCAGTACTTC
TRBD2	few	TRBV20-1	TRBJ2-5	CSARDSSGQETQYF	TGCAGTGCTAGAGATTCTAGCGGGCAAGAGACCCAGTACTTC
.	.	TRBV20-1	TRBJ2-7	CSASGPSQDYEQYF	TGCAGTGCTAGTGGTCCTAGTCAAGATTACGAGCAGTACTTC
TRBD1	.	TRBV7-2	TRBJ1-1	CASSFLPGTGFEAFF	TGTGCCAGCAGCTTCCTTCCCGGGACAGGGTTTGAAGCTTTCTTT
.	few	TRBV11-3	TRBJ2-1	CASSLAIAGGEQFF	TGTGCCAGCAGCTTAGCGATTGCCGGAGGTGAGCAGTTCTTC
TRBD2	few	TRBV27	TRBJ2-1	CASSLRLAGGLYNEQFF	TGTGCCAGCAGTTTACGCCTTGCGGGAGGACTGTACAATGAGCAGTTCTTC
.	.	TRBV5-5	TRBJ1-2	CASSRNDGPAGRGYTF	TGTGCCAGCAGCCGCAATGATGGACCCGCCGGGAGAGGCTACACCTTC
.	few	TRBV10-3	TRBJ1-1	CAISEALGGTEAFF	TGTGCCATCAGTGAGGCGTTGGGAGGGACTGAAGCTTTCTTT
.	few	TRBV10-3	TRBJ1-1	CAITPRQIMNTEAFF	TGTGCCATCACCCCGCGACAGATCATGAACACTGAAGCTTTCTTT
.	few	TRBV7-2	TRBJ2-5	CASSSRTQETQYF	TGTGCCAGCAGCTCCCGAACACAAGAGACCCAGTACTTC
TRBD1	.	TRBV6-5	TRBJ1-5	CASSSTTGYSNQPQHF	TGTGCCAGCAGTTCCACGACAGGGTATAGCAATCAGCCCCAGCATTTT
.	.	TRBV7-9	TRBJ2-1	CASSPGGQSSYNEQFF	TGTGCCAGCAGCCCAGGGGGGCAAAGCTCCTACAATGAGCAGTTCTTC
.	few	TRBV20-1	TRBJ1-5	CSAIRGNQPQHF	TGCAGTGCTATCCGGGGTAATCAGCCCCAGCATTTT
TRBD1	.	TRBV29-1	TRBJ2-5	CSVEGQGGETQYF	TGCAGCGTGGAAGGACAGGGAGGAGAGACCCAGTACTTC
.	few	TRBV10-3	TRBJ2-1	CAISESKEQFF	TGTGCCATCAGTGAGTCGAAGGAGCAGTTCTTC
.	.	TRBV4-1	TRBJ2-7	CASSPRGRGGATSTYEQYF	TGCGCCAGCAGCCCAAGGGGCAGGGGGGGCGCAACTTCAACCTACGAGCAGTACTTC
.	.	TRBV3-1	TRBJ1-6	CASSPDLSTQALHF	TGTGCCAGCAGCCCGGACCTCTCGACACAAGCCCTCCACTTT
.	.	TRBV15	TRBJ2-3	CATSRDGSTDTQYF	TGTGCCACCAGCAGAGATGGTAGCACAGATACGCAGTATTTT
.	.	TRBV20-1	TRBJ2-5	CSATAWETQYF	TGCAGTGCCACAGCATGGGAGACCCAGTACTTC
TRBD2	few	TRBV29-1	TRBJ2-2	CSSGGHTGELFF	TGCAGCAGCGGGGGTCACACCGGGGAGCTGTTTTTT
.	.	TRBV12-3/TRBV12-4	TRBJ2-4	CASSLRVNIQYF	TGTGCCAGCAGTCTTAGGGTAAACATTCAGTACTTC
.	few	TRBV12-3/TRBV12-4	TRBJ1-2	CASSRGGGYTF	TGTGCCAGCAGTCGGGGAGGTGGCTACACCTTC
.	.	TRBV12-3/TRBV12-4	TRBJ2-1	CASMGRGEKPNEQFF	TGTGCCAGCATGGGAAGGGGGGAGAAACCCAATGAGCAGTTCTTC
.	.	TRBV3-1	TRBJ2-5	CASSLSGSETQYF	TGTGCCAGCAGCCTTAGCGGTTCAGAGACCCAGTACTTC
TRBD2	few	TRBV6-5	TRBJ2-1	CASSYLAGGGNEQFF	TGTGCCAGCAGTTACTTAGCGGGAGGAGGCAATGAGCAGTTCTTC
.	.	TRBV6-1	TRBJ2-7	CASSENTLSSYEQYF	TGTGCCAGCAGTGAAAATACATTATCGTCCTACGAGCAGTACTTC
TRBD1	many	TRBV5-1	TRBJ1-2	CASSPDRGSYGYTF	TGCGCCAGCAGCCCCGACAGGGGATCCTATGGCTACACCTTC
TRBD2	few	TRBV20-1	TRBJ2-3	CSARSSGGTDTQYF	TGCAGTGCTAGGTCGAGCGGGGGCACAGATACGCAGTATTTT
TRBD2	.	TRBV6-1	TRBJ2-1	CASSPGTSGLHNEQFF	TGTGCCAGCAGCCCGGGGACTAGCGGACTCCACAATGAGCAGTTCTTC
.	few	TRBV5-1	TRBJ2-7	CASSLEGLGPSGLEQYF	TGCGCCAGCAGCTTGGAGGGCTTGGGGCCCTCGGGACTCGAGCAGTACTTC
.	few	TRBV19	TRBJ1-5	CASSWVNQPQHF	TGTGCCAGTAGTTGGGTGAATCAGCCCCAGCATTTT
.	.	TRBV5-5	TRBJ1-1	CASSLDRSRGVAEAFF	TGTGCCAGCAGCTTGGATCGCAGCCGCGGGGTCGCTGAAGCTTTCTTT
.	.	TRBV5-1	TRBJ1-1	CASSLGAEMAFF	TGCGCCAGCAGCTTGGGGGCGGAGATGGCTTTCTTT
.	few	TRBV15	TRBJ2-7	CATSGGKPYEQYF	TGTGCCACCAGCGGCGGGAAACCCTACGAGCAGTACTTC
.	few	TRBV2	TRBJ1-1	CASSEGQFEAFF	TGTGCCAGCAGTGAAGGACAGTTTGAAGCTTTCTTT
.	.	TRBV10-3	TRBJ1-1	CAISESSTEAFF	TGTGCCATCAGTGAGTCTAGCACTGAAGCTTTCTTT
.	.	TRBV7-8	TRBJ2-5	CASSSFMGEETQYF	TGTGCCAGCAGCTCCTTTATGGGGGAAGAGACCCAGTACTTC
TRBD2	few	TRBV10-3	TRBJ2-3	CAIRAAGGGDTQYF	TGTGCCATCAGAGCAGCGGGAGGGGGAGATACGCAGTATTTT
.	few	TRBV7-2	TRBJ2-1	CASSLVWLAGYEQFF	TGTGCCAGCAGCTTAGTATGGCTAGCCGGGTATGAGCAGTTCTTC
TRBD1	.	TRBV12-3/TRBV12-4	TRBJ2-3	CASSSARTGVTDTQYF	TGTGCCAGCAGTTCGGCCCGGACAGGGGTCACAGATACGCAGTATTTT
.	few	TRBV7-8	TRBJ2-7	CASSLEVSYEQYF	TGTGCCAGCAGCTTAGAGGTCTCCTACGAGCAGTACTTC
TRBD2	.	TRBV3-1	TRBJ2-1	CASSQGGGVSYNEQFF	TGTGCCAGCAGCCAAGGCGGGGGGGTCTCCTACAATGAGCAGTTCTTC
TRBD2	.	TRBV7-9	TRBJ2-1	CASSRLGLALNNEQFF	TGTGCCAGCAGCCGCCTTGGACTAGCGCTGAACAATGAGCAGTTCTTC
.	.	TRBV18	TRBJ1-6	CASSPQVGESPLHF	TGTGCCAGCTCACCCCAGGTGGGAGAATCACCCCTCCACTTT
.	few	TRBV29-1	TRBJ2-2	CSVEGRAGELFF	TGCAGCGTTGAAGGCAGGGCCGGGGAGCTGTTTTTT
.	.	TRBV7-2	TRBJ1-5	CASSTQGPNQPQHF	TGTGCCAGCAGCACCCAGGGTCCCAATCAGCCCCAGCATTTT
TRBD1	.	TRBV6-2/TRBV6-3	TRBJ2-5	CASSYPGHFTGTGAEETQYF	TGTGCCAGCAGTTACCCCGGGCATTTTACCGGGACAGGGGCCGAAGAGACCCAGTACTTC
.	.	TRBV18	TRBJ1-1	CASSPPLGVPDTEAFF	TGTGCCAGCTCACCTCCCTTGGGGGTCCCAGACACTGAAGCTTTCTTT
TRBD2	few	TRBV11-2	TRBJ2-1	CASSKGLAANEQFF	TGTGCCAGCAGCAAAGGACTAGCAGCTAATGAGCAGTTCTTC
TRBD1	.	TRBV11-1	TRBJ2-1	CASSGGDRGNDEQFF	TGTGCCAGCAGTGGGGGGGACAGGGGGAACGATGAGCAGTTCTTC